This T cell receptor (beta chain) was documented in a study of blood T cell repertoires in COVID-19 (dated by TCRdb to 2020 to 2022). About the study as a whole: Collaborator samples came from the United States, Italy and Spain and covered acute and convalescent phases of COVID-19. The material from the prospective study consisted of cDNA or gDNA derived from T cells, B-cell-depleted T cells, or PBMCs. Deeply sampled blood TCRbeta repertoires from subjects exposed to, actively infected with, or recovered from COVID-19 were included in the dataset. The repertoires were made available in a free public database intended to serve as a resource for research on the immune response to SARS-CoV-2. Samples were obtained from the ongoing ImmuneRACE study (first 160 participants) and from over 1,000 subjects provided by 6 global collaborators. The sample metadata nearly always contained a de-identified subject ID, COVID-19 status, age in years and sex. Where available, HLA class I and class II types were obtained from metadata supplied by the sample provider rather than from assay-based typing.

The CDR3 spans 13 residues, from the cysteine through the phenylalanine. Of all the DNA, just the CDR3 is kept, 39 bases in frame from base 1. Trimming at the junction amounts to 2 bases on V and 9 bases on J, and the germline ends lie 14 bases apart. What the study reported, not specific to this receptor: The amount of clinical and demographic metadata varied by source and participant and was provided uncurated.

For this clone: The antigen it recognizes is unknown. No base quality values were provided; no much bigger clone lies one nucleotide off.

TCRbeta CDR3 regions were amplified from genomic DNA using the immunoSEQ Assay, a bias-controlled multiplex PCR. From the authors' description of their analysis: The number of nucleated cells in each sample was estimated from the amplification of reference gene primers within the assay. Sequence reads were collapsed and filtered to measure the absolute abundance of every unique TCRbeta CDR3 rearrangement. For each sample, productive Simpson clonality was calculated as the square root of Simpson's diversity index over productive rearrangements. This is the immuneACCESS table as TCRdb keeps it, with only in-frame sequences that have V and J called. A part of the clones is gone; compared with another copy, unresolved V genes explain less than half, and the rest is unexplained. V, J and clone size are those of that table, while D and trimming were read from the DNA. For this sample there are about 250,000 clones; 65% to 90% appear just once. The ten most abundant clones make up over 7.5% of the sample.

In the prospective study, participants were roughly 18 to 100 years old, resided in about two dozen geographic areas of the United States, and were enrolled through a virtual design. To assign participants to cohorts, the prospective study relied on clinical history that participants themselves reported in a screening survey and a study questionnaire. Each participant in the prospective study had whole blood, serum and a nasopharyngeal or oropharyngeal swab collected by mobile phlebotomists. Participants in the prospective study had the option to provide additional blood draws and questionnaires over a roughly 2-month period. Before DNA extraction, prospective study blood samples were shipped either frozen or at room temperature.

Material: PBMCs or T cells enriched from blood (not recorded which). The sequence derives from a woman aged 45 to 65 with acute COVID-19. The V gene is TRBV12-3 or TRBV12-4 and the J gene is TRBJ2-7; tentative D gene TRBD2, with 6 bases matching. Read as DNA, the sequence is TGTGCCAGCAGTTTATCTGGGACTTTCGGGCAGTACTTC. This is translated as CASSLSGTFGQYF.